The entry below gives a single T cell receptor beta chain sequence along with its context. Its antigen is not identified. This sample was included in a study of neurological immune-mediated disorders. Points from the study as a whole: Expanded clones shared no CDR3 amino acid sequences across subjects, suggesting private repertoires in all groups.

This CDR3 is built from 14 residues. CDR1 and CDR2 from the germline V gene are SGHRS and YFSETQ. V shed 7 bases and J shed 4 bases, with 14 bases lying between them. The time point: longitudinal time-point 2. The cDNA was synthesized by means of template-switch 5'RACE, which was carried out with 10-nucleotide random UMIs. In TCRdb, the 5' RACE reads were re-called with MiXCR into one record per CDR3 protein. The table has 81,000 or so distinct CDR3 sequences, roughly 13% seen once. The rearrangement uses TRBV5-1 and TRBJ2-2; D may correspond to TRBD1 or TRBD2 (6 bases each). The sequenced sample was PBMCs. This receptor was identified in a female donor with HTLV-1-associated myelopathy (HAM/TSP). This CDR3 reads CASGGQGGTGELFF. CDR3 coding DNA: TGCGCCAGCGGGGGGCAAGGGGGCACCGGGGAGCTGTTTTTT.